These 10 T cell receptor beta chains were all obtained from the same sample, sequenced in a study of T cell repertoires in cytomegalovirus infection. TCRdb passed the reads through MiXCR, listing each CDR3 protein once. The profile shows around 210,000 distinct CDR3 sequences, about 5.9% of them singletons. Source material: PBMCs. The receptor set was obtained from a human donor in good health (CMV status not recorded). Some clones in this sample may be carry-over from other donors' samples.

In its sample, this clonotype was seen many times. J is TRBJ2-5 and V is TRBV28, with 7 bases identical to TRBD1. V dropped 6 bases and J dropped 4; count of bases not matched to a gene: 14. Germline CDR1 is MDHEN and CDR2 is SYDVKM. This CDR3 is built from 16 residues. The CDR3 here is CASRNGQVDWRETQYF. DNA for the CDR3: TGTGCCAGCAGAAACGGACAGGTGGATTGGAGAGAGACCCAGTACTTC.

This clonotype was counted at least ten times. The chain combines TRBV7-2 with TRBJ2-1; perhaps TRBD2 as D (7 bases). V was trimmed by 5 bases and J by 7 bases, leaving 15 bases between them. Per germline, CDR1 SGHTA and CDR2 FQGNSA. The CDR3 consists of 14 residues. CDR3 sequence: CASSPGGPLNEQFF. CDR3 sequence (DNA): TGTGCCAGCAGCCCCGGGGGGCCTTTAAATGAGCAGTTCTTC. The full variable domain, rest sourced from reference TRBV7-2 and TRBJ2-1, is GAGVSQSPSNKVTEKGKDVELRCDPISGHTALYWYRQSLGQGLEFLIYFQGNSAPDKSGLPSDRFSAERTGGSVSTLTIQRTQQEDSAVYLCASSPGGPLNEQFFGPGTRLTVL.

This clonotype showed up many times. V is TRBV12-3 or TRBV12-4 and J is TRBJ2-7; D gene uncertain. Between the trimmed V and J ends, which lost 1 base and 2 bases, there was a span of 12 bases. CDR3 length: 15 amino acids. In DNA form, the CDR3 reads TGTGCCAGCAGTTTAGTTCAAGGGATAGCCTACGAGCAGTACTTC. As protein: CASSLVQGIAYEQYF.

This clonotype was detected ten times or more. The V and J genes are TRBV5-8 and TRBJ2-1, with 8 bases that match TRBD2. The CDR3 totals 16 residues. CDR1 is SGHTS, CDR2 YDEGEE, per germline. V was clipped by 4 bases and J by 9 bases; unmatched bases: 15. The CDR3 nucleotides read TGTGCCAGCAGCGGGGGGCCGGCTAGCGGGTTTGGTGAGCAGTTCTTC. Its translation is CASSGGPASGFGEQFF. Complete variable domain (other parts from reference TRBV5-8 and TRBJ2-1): EAGVTQSPTHLIKTRGQQATLRCSPISGHTSVYWYQQALGLGLQFLLWYDEGEERNRGNFPPRFSGRQFPNYSSELNVNALELEDSALYLCASSGGPASGFGEQFFGPGTRLTVL.

This clonotype occurred many times. The rearrangement joins TRBV28 to TRBJ2-7, with TRBD2 as a possible D gene (6 bases). The V gene's germline CDR1 is MDHEN and CDR2 SYDVKM. The CDR3 contains 14 residues. The ends were cut back, 3 bases at V and 12 bases at J, with 21 bases in the middle. CDR3 residues: CASSLGGGSFVWYF. Here the CDR3 DNA reads TGTGCCAGCAGTTTGGGAGGTGGGTCTTTCGTGTGGTACTTC.

This clonotype was counted ten times or more. V is TRBV28 and J is TRBJ1-2; D unresolved. Germline V CDR1 and CDR2: MDHEN, SYDVKM. CDR3 size: 11 residues. V was trimmed by 6 bases and J by 8 bases, leaving 10 bases between them. The chain's CDR3 is CASSEGEGYTF. The CDR3 DNA follows: TGTGCCAGCAGCGAGGGAGAGGGCTACACCTTC.

This clonotype was recorded many times. The rearrangement links TRBV7-2 to TRBJ1-2, with a weak D call TRBD1 (5 bases). The V end was cut by 5 bases, the J end by 0 bases, with 13 bases between. CDR1 and CDR2 (germline): SGHTA, FQGNSA. The CDR3 contains 15 residues. Here the CDR3 reads CASSPPGGANYGYTF. The CDR3 DNA reads as TGTGCCAGCAGCCCCCCTGGGGGGGCTAACTATGGCTACACCTTC.

This clonotype was seen many times. The chain links TRBV7-2 to TRBJ2-7; tentatively, D is TRBD2 (5 bases). The length of the CDR3 is 14 residues. V lost 0 bases to trimming and J lost 2 bases, with 8 bases between them. Germline V lookup: CDR1 SGHTA, CDR2 FQGNSA. CDR3 in DNA: TGTGCCAGCAGCTTAGCGCGGGCGGCCTACGAGCAGTACTTC. Translated, it gives CASSLARAAYEQYF.

This clonotype has ten or more counts. The rearrangement uses TRBV7-3 and TRBJ1-2; no clear D. From germline, CDR1 is SGHTA and CDR2 FQGTGA. The CDR3 extends over 16 amino acids. V lost 2 bases and J 2 bases, leaving 15 bases between the germline ends. This chain's CDR3 is CASSLAGSGGNYGYTF. Written as DNA, the CDR3 is TGTGCCAGCAGCTTAGCGGGGTCCGGCGGGAACTATGGCTACACCTTC.

This clonotype has just a few counts. The rearrangement joins TRBV20-1 to TRBJ2-1; D call uncertain. Germline V gives CDR1 DFQATT, CDR2 SNEGSKA (reference sequence). The CDR3 contains 13 residues. The V gene lost 4 bases and the J gene lost 6 bases, with 13 bases spanning the gap. The DNA for the CDR3 is TGCAGTGCTAATTCACATTACGCCAATGAGCAGTTCTTC. Translating it yields CSANSHYANEQFF.